This T cell receptor (beta chain) was recorded in a study of PD-L1 blockade in urothelial cancer. Turning to the study itself: Males with bladder-origin urothelial cancer made up about 85% of the 29 patients. The median number of T cells present in blood samples was 141,255.

This CDR3 has 15 residues. The germline V gene has CDR1 SGHVS and CDR2 FQNEAQ. The trim removed 3 bases at V and 0 bases at J, leaving 1 base unmatched. Some clones are missing from TCRdb's copy, which holds only in-frame ones; the method was immunoSEQ multiplex PCR. The sample lists roughly 36,000 clones; 80% to 90% were seen once. V and J are TRBV7-8 and TRBJ2-2, with 7 bases fitting TRBD2. This sequence was found in a man aged 55 to 70 with urothelial cancer. This specimen consisted of PBMCs, obtained around atezolizumab (anti-PD-L1) treatment. CDR3: CASSFLAANTGELFF. For the CDR3, the DNA is TGTGCCAGCAGCTTCCTAGCGGCGAACACCGGGGAGCTGTTTTTT. The entire variable domain, with the rest obtained from reference TRBV7-8 and TRBJ2-2, is as follows: GAGVSQSPRYKVAKRGQDVALRCDPISGHVSLFWYQQALGQGPEFLTYFQNEAQLDKSGLPSDRFFAERPEGSVSTLKIQRTQQEDSAVYLCASSFLAANTGELFFGEGSRLTVL.